This TCR beta chain was captured in a study of T cell repertoires in cytomegalovirus infection. TCRdb used MiXCR to reprocess the reads, holding one entry per CDR3 protein. The profile shows about 97,000 distinct CDR3 sequences, 16% of them singletons. The germline V gene has CDR1 LGHNA and CDR2 YNFKEQ. The CDR3 is made up of 17 amino acids. V trimming: 0 bases; J trimming: 5 bases; junction bases outside the gene matches: 8. This clonotype was detected only a few times. This clonotype was sampled from a human donor in good health (CMV status not recorded). Some clones in this sample may be carry-over from other donors' samples. Source material: PBMCs. The V gene is TRBV4-2, the J gene TRBJ2-5; 11 bases match TRBD2. The CDR3 is CASSQEISGGGRETQYF. CDR3 sequence (DNA): TGTGCCAGCAGCCAAGAGATTAGCGGGGGGGGTCGGGAGACCCAGTACTTC.